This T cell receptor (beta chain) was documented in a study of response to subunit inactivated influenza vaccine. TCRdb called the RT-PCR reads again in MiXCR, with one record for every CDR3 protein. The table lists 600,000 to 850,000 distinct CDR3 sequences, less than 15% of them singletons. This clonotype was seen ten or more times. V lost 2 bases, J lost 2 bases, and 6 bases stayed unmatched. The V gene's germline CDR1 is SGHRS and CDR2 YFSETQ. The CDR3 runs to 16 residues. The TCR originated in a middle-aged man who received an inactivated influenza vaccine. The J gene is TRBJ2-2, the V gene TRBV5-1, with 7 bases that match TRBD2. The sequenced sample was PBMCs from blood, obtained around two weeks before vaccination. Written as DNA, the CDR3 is TGCGCCAGCAGCTTAACCCCGGGAGGTAACACCGGGGAGCTGTTTTTT. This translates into CASSLTPGGNTGELFF.